Given below is one T cell receptor (beta chain) in context. This clonotype was seen at least ten times. No antigen is known for it. Per-nucleotide qualities are absent, and no much larger clonotype sits a single base away. CDR1 and CDR2 (SNHLY, FYNNEI) derive from the germline V gene. Measured from the cysteine to the phenylalanine, the CDR3 is 14 residues long. Only the CDR3 part of the read is kept: 42 bases, read in frame from the first base. Trimming removed 4 bases from V and 3 bases from J, leaving 12 bases between the germline ends. This sample was taken from a study of low-dose radiotherapy and immunotherapy resistance in tumors (dated 2022 in TCRdb). Context from the whole study: In Cohort 1, each fraction delivered 0.5 Gy every 2 weeks, and the prescribed total PTV dose was 6.5 Gy. In Cohort 2, 1 Gy per fraction was delivered every two weeks, for a total of 13 Gy over 26 weeks. Nivolumab was administered intravenously as a 240 mg flat dose every two weeks, and ipilimumab was administered intravenously at 1 mg/kg every six weeks. Intravenous cyclophosphamide at 200 mg/m2 was administered every two weeks, one day ahead of each radiation and immunotherapy administration. Aspirin 300 mg was taken orally once daily by patients for four cycles, starting on cycle 1 day 1. Randomization of trial participants into treatment groups was not performed. Eight patients were included in the translational analysis, namely three from the first dose cohort plus the first five from the second dose cohort.

The sample's time point label, in plain terms: after trial treatment. According to the study, the label for this sample's treatment or condition signals: LDRT plus nivolumab, ipilimumab, low-dose cyclophosphamide and aspirin (RACIN trial). The donors came from RACIN, which was a single-arm phase I dose-escalation trial that paired nivolumab and ipilimumab with aspirin, low-dose cyclophosphamide and low-dose radiotherapy. Patients were eligible if they had advanced solid tumors that were TIL-negative. TCRdb shows the sequencer as Illumina HiSeq 2500. First-strand cDNA was synthesized with Superscript III and a set of TRAV- and TRBV-specific primers, covering both TCRalpha and TCRbeta chains. A roughly 18-cycle PCR with Phusion amplified the TCRs, pairing a constant-region primer with the adapter that was attached to the V primers. Isolated mRNA was amplified with the MessageAmp II aRNA Amplification Kit, using a roughly 17-hour in vitro transcription at 37°C. mRNA for TCR sequencing was isolated with the Dynabeads mRNA DIRECT Purification Kit. Indexed Illumina adapters were added in a second Phusion PCR of approximately 25 cycles, after which AMPure XP beads were used to purify the products. As for the authors' bioinformatics: Using custom Perl scripts, TCR sequences encoding the same protein were pooled, out-of-frame sequences were removed, and the abundance of each clonotype was computed. TCR sequences supported by only a single read were excluded from analysis. The metrics used to describe the repertoires included Shannon entropy, Gini index, clonality, richness, and the frequency of TCRs shared between repertoires. The public sequencing data were trimmed at Q25 with fastp and processed into clonotypes with MiXCR by TCRdb, which kept only in-frame beta chains. Rows with a matching CDR3 protein are joined into one entry that keeps the most common DNA and genes. None of the V and J calls come from the authors' own analysis; TCRdb made them. This sample gives more than 70,000 distinct CDR3 sequences in total; 20% to 25% of them show up just once. Together, the top ten hold around 13% of the sample.

Material: PBMCs, obtained after low-dose radiotherapy plus immunotherapy. The sequence was obtained from a female donor with ovarian cancer. Recombination connected TRBV2 to TRBJ1-1; the D gene cannot be resolved reliably. The sequence in DNA is TGTGCCAGCAGTGCGAAGGGTTCCGACACTGAAGCTTTCTTT. Its product reads: CASSAKGSDTEAFF.